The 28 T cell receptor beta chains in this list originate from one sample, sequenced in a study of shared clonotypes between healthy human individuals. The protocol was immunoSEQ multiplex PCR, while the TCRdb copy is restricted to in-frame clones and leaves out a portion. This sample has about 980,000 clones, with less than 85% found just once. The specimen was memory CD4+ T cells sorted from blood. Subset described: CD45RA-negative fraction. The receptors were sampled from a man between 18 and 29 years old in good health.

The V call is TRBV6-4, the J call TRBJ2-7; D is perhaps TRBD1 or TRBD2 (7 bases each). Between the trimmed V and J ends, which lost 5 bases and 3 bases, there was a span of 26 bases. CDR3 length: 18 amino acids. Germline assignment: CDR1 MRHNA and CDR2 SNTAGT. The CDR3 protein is CASSTVTRGDYGVYEQYF. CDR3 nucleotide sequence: TGTGCCAGCAGTACCGTCACCAGGGGGGACTATGGGGTCTACGAGCAGTACTTC.

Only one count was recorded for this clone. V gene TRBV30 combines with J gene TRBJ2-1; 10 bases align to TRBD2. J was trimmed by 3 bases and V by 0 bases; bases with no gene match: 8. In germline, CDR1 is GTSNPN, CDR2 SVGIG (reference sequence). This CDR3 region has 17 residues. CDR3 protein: CAWSVGVVAGGYNEQFF. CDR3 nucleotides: TGTGCCTGGAGTGTAGGGGTAGTAGCGGGAGGCTACAATGAGCAGTTCTTC.

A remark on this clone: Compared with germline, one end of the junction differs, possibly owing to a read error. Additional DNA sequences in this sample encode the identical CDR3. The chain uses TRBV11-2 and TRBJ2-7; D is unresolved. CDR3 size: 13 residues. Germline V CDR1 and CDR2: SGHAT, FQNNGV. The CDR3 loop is CASSLGTPYEQYF. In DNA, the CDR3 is TGTGCCAGCAGTTTAGGTACTCCCTACGAGCAGTACTTC.

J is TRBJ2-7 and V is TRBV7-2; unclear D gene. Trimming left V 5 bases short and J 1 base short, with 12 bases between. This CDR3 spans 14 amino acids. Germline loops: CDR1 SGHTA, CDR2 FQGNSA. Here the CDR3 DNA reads TGTGCCAGCAGCCAGGAGTACCGATCCTACGAGCAGTACTTC. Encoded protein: CASSQEYRSYEQYF.

CDR3 coding DNA: TGTGCCTGGAAGTGGGGTAAAAACGATAATTCACCCCTCCACTTT. Translated, it gives CAWKWGKNDNSPLHF. The chain carries TRBV30 and TRBJ1-6; D is undetermined. Trimming removed 4 bases from V and 5 bases from J, with 15 bases in between. Germline lookup yields CDR1 GTSNPN and CDR2 SVGIG (reference sequence). This CDR3 is 15 amino acids long.

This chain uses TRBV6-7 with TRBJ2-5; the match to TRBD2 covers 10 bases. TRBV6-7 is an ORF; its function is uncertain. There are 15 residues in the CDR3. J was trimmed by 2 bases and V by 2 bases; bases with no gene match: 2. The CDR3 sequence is CASSYASGSQETQYF. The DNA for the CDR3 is TGTGCCAGCAGTTACGCTAGCGGGAGTCAAGAGACCCAGTACTTC.

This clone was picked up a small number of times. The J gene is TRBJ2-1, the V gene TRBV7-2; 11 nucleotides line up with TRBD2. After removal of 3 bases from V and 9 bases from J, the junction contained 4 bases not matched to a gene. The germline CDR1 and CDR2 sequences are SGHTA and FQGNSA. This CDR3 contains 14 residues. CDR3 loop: CASSLGLAVGEQFF. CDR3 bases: TGTGCCAGCAGCTTGGGACTAGCGGTTGGTGAGCAGTTCTTC.

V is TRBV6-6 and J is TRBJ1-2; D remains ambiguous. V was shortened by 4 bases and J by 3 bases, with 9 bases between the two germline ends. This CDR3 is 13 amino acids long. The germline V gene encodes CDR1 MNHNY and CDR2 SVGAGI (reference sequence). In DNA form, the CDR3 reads TGTGCCAGCAGTTTACGACCGGACTATGGCTACACCTTC. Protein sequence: CASSLRPDYGYTF.

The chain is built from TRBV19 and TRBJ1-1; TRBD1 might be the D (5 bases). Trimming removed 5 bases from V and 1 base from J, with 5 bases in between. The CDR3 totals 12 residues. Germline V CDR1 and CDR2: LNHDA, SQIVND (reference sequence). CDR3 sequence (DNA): TGTGCCAGTAGTGGACAGAACACTGAAGCTTTCTTT. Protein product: CASSGQNTEAFF.

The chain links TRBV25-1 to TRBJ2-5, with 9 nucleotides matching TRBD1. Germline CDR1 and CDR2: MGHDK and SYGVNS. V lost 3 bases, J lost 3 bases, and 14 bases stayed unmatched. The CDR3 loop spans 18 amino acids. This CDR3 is CASSDPGGTGLTKETQYF. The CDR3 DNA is TGTGCCAGCAGTGACCCCGGCGGGACAGGGCTAACTAAAGAGACCCAGTACTTC. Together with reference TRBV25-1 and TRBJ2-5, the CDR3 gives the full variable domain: EADIYQTPRYLVIGTGKKITLECSQTMGHDKMYWYQQDPGMELHLIHYSYGVNSTEKGDLSSESTVSRIRTEHFPLTLESARPSHTSQYLCASSDPGGTGLTKETQYFGPGTRLLVL.

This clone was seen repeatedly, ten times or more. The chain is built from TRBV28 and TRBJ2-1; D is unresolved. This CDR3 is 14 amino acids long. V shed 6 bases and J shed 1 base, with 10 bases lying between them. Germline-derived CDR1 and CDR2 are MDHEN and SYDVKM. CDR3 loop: CASRTYESYNEQFF. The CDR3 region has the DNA TGTGCCAGCAGAACTTATGAATCCTACAATGAGCAGTTCTTC.

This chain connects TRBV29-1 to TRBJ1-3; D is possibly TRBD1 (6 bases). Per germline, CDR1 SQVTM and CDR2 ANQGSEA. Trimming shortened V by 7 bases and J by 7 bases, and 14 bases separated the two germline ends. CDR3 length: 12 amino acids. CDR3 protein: CSGQERGNTIYF. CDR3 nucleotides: TGCAGCGGACAGGAACGCGGGAACACCATATATTTT.

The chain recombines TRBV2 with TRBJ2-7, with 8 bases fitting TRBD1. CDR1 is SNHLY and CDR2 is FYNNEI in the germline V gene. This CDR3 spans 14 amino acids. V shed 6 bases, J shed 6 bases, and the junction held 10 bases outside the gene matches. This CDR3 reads CASRTTTGTGEQYF. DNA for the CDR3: TGTGCCAGCAGGACTACCACCGGGACAGGCGAGCAGTACTTC.

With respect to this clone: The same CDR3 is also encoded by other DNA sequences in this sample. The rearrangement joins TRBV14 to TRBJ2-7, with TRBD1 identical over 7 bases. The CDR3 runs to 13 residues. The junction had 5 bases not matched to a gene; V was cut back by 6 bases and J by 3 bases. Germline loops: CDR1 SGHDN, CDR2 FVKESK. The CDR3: CASSQGQSYEQYF. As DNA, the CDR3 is TGTGCCAGCAGTCAGGGACAGAGCTACGAGCAGTACTTC.

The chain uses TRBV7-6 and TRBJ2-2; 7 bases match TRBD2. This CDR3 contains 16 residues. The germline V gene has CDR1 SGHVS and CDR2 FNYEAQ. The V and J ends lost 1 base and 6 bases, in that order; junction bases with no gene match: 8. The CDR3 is CASSLGISGLAGELFF. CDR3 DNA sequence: TGTGCCAGCAGCTTAGGAATTAGCGGGCTCGCCGGGGAGCTGTTTTTT.

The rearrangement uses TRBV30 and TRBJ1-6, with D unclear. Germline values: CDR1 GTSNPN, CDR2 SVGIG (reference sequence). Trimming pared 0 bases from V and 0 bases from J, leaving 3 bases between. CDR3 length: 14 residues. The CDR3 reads CAWSVDSYNSPLHF. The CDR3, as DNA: TGTGCCTGGAGTGTCGACTCCTATAATTCACCCCTCCACTTT.

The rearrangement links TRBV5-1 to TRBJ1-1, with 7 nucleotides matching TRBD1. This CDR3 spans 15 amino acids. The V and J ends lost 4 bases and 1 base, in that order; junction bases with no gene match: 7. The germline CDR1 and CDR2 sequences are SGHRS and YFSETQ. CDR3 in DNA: TGCGCCAGCAGCCCCCGGGACAGCCGGAACACTGAAGCTTTCTTT. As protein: CASSPRDSRNTEAFF. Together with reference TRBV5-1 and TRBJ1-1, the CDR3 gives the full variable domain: KAGVTQTPRYLIKTRGQQVTLSCSPISGHRSVSWYQQTPGQGLQFLFEYFSETQRNKGNFPGRFSGRQFSNSRSEMNVSTLELGDSALYLCASSPRDSRNTEAFFGQGTRLTVV.

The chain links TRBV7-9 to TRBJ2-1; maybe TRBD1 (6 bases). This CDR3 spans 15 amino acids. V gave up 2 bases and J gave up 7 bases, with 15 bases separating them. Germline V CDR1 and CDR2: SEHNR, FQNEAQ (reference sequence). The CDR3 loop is CASSLSQGPRNEQFF. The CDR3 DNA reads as TGTGCCAGCAGCTTAAGTCAGGGGCCTAGGAATGAGCAGTTCTTC.

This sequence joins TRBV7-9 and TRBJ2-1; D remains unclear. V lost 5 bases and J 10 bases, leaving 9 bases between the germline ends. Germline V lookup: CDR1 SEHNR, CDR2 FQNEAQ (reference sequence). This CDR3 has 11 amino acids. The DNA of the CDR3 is TGTGCCAGCAGCCCATTCGTCGAGCAGTTCTTC. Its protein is CASSPFVEQFF.

The CDR3 here is CASSDPGQSNTGELFF. CDR3 in DNA: TGTGCCAGCAGCGACCCCGGACAGTCGAACACCGGGGAGCTGTTTTTT. The chain recombines TRBV7-8 with TRBJ2-2; D is possibly TRBD1 (6 bases). The length of the CDR3 is 16 residues. Germline CDR1 SGHVS, CDR2 FQNEAQ. V lost 5 bases and J lost 0, with 13 bases in between.

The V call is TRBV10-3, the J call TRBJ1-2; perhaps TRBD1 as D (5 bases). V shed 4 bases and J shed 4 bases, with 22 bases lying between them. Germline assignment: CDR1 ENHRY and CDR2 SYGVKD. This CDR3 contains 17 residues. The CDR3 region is CAISGGLGVSTSYGYTF. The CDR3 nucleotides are TGTGCCATCAGTGGGGGACTTGGGGTTTCCACCAGCTATGGCTACACCTTC.

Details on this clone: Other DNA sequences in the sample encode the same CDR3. CDR3 in amino acids: CASSLGQGDTDTQYF. CDR3 coding DNA: TGCGCCAGCAGCTTGGGACAGGGGGACACAGATACGCAGTATTTT. V and J are TRBV5-1 and TRBJ2-3, with 9 bases lining up with TRBD1. Germline loops: CDR1 SGHRS, CDR2 YFSETQ. There are 15 residues in the CDR3. The J segment lost 2 bases and the V segment lost 0 bases, leaving 1 base of the junction unmatched.

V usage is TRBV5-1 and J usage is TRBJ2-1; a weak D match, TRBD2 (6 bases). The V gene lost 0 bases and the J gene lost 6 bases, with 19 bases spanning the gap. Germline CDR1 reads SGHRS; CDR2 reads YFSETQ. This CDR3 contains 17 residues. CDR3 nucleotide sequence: TGCGCCAGCAGCTTGGTGGCCCTTGGGGGGAGAGCCAATGAGCAGTTCTTC. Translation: CASSLVALGGRANEQFF.

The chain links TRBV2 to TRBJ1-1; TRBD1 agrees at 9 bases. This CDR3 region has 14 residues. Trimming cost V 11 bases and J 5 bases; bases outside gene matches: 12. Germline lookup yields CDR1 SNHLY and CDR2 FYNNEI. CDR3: CACNNRGRNTEAFF. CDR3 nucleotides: TGTGCCTGCAACAACAGGGGGCGCAATACTGAAGCTTTCTTT.

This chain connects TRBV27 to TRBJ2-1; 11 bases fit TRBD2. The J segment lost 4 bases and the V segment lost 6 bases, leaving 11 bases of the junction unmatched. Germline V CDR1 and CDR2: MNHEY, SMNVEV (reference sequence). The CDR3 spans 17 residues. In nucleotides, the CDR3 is TGTGCCAGCAGGGGACACTCGACTAGCGGGGTATACAATGAGCAGTTCTTC. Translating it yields CASRGHSTSGVYNEQFF.

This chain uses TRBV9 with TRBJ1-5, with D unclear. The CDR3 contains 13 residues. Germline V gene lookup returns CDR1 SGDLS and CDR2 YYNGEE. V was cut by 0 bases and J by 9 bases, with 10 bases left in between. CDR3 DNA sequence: TGTGCCAGCAGCGTAGTGGAATACGGGCCCCAGCATTTT. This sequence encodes CASSVVEYGPQHF.

The CDR3: CASSLITSGVIDTQYF. CDR3 nucleotides: TGTGCCAGCAGCTTAATAACTAGCGGGGTAATAGATACGCAGTATTTT. The rearrangement joins TRBV7-8 to TRBJ2-3, with 10 positions matching TRBD2. The V gene end was trimmed by 2 bases and the J gene end by 5 bases; junction bases not matched to a gene: 7. CDR3 length: 16 amino acids. Germline-derived CDR1 and CDR2 are SGHVS and FQNEAQ.

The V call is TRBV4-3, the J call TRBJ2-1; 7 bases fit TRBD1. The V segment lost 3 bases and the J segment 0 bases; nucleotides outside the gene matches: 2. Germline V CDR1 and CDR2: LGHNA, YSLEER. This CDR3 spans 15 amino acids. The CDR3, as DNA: TGCGCCAGCAGCCACTCAGGGGGCTCCTACAATGAGCAGTTCTTC. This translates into CASSHSGGSYNEQFF.